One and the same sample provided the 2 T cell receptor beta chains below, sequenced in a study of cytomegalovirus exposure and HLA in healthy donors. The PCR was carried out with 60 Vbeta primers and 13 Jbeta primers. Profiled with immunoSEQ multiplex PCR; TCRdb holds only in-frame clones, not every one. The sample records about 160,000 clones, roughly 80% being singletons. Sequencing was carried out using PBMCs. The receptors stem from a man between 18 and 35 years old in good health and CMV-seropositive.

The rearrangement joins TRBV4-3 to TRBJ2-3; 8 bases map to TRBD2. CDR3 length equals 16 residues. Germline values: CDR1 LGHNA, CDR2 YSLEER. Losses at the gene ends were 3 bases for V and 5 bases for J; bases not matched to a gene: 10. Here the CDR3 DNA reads TGCGCCAGCAGCCACGATTTTAGCGGGGCCGGAGATACGCAGTATTTT. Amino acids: CASSHDFSGAGDTQYF.

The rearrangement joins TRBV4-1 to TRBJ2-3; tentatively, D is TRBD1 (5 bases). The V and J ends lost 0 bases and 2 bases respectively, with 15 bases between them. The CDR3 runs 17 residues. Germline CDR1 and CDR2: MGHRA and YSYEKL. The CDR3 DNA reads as TGCGCCAGCAGCCAAGACCCCCCGGACACTGACACAGATACGCAGTATTTT. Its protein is CASSQDPPDTDTDTQYF.